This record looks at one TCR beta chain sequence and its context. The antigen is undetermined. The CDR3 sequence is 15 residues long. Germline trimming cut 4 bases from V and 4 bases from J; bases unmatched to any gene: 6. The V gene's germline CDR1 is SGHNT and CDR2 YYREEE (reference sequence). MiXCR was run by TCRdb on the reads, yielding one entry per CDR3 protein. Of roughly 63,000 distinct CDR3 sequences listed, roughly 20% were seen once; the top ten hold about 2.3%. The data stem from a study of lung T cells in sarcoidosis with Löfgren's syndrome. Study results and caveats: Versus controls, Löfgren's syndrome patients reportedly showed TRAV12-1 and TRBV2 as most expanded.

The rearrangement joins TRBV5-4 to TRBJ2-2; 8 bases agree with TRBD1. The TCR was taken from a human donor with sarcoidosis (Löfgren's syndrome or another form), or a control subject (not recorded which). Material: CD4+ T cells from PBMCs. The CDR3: CASSPGQAFTGELFF. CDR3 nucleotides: TGTGCCAGCAGCCCGGGACAGGCTTTCACCGGGGAGCTGTTTTTT. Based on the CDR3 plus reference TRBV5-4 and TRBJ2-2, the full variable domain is ETGVTQSPTHLIKTRGQQVTLRCSSQSGHNTVSWYQQALGQGPQFIFQYYREEENGRGNFPPRFSGLQFPNYSSELNVNALELDDSALYLCASSPGQAFTGELFFGEGSRLTVL.